Listed here is a single T cell receptor (beta chain). TCRdb's copy holds only in-frame clones and misses some; the assay was immunoSEQ multiplex PCR. The table shows approximately 70,000 clones, with 70% to 90% occurring only once. The entry originates in a study of control samples from healthy donors and cancer patients. This clonotype was sampled from a woman aged 50 to 60 with head and neck cancer. Sequenced: PBMCs.

CDR3 sequence reads: CASHRLQGTDTQYF. The CDR3 nucleotides read TGTGCCAGCCATCGATTGCAGGGCACAGATACGCAGTATTTT. The V and J genes are TRBV18 and TRBJ2-3; D unclear. CDR1 and CDR2 (germline): KGHSH, LQKENI. With 8 bases removed from V and 1 base from J, the gap between germline ends came to 13 bases. The CDR3 sequence is 14 residues long.